This T cell receptor beta chain was observed in a study of spatial heterogeneity in lung cancer. Study-level findings and limits: Mutation tallies in tumors tracked expanded intratumoral alpha and beta TCR counts.

As to time point: sample taken at primary tumor resection. This clonotype was counted ten times or more. Its antigen is still unknown. Trimming took off 1 base at V and 0 bases at J, with 8 bases between the two ends. CDR1 SQVTM and CDR2 ANQGSEA come from the germline V gene. This CDR3 region has 14 residues. TCRdb analysed the 5' RACE reads with MiXCR anew, one entry per CDR3 protein. Of around 12,000 distinct CDR3 sequences listed, less than 8% are singletons. Here the sequenced sample was lung tumor tissue, taken at surgery. The V call is TRBV29-1, the J call TRBJ2-3; D is unclear. The clonotype was recovered from a female donor with early-stage non-small cell lung cancer. CDR3: CSVEGLLSTDTQYF. Written as DNA, the CDR3 is TGCAGCGTTGAAGGTCTTCTCAGCACAGATACGCAGTATTTT.